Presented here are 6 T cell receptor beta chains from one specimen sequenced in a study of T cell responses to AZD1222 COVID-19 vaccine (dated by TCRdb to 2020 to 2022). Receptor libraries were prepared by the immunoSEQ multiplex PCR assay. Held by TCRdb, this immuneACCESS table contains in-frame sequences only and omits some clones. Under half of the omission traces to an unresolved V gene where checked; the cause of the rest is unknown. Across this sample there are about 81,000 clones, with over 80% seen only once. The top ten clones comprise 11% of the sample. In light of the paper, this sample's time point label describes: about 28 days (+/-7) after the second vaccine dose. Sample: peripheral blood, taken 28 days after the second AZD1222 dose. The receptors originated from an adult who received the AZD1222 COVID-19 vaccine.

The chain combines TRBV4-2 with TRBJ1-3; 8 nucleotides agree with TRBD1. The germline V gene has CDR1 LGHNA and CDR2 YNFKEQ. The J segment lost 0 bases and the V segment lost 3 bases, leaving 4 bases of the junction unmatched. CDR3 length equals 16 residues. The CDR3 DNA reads TGTGCCAGCAGCCAGCACCAGGGGGCCTCTGGAAACACCATATATTTT. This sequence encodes CASSQHQGASGNTIYF.

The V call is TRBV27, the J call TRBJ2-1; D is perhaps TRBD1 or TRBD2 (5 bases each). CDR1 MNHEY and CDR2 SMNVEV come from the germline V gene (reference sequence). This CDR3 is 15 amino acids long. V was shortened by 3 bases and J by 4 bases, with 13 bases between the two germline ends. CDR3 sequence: CASSFPGRSYNEQFF. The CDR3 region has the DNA TGTGCCAGCAGTTTCCCGGGACGGAGTTACAATGAGCAGTTCTTC.

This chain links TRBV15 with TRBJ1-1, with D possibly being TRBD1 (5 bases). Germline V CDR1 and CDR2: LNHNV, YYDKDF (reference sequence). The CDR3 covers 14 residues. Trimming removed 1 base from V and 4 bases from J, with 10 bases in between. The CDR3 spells CATSRGRVSTEAFF. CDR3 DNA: TGTGCCACCAGCAGAGGCAGGGTAAGCACTGAAGCTTTCTTT.

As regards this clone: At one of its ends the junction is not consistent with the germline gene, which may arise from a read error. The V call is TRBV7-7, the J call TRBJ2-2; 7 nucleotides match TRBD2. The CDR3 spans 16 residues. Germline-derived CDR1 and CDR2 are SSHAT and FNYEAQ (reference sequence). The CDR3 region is CASSLSGGSRAGELFF. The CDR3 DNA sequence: TGTGCTAGCAGCTTAAGTGGCGGGAGTCGGGCCGGGGAGCTGTTTTTT.

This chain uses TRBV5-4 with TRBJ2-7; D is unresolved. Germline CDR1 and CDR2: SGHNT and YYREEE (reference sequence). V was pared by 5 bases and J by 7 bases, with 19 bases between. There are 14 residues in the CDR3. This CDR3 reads CASSPQFSDGEQYF. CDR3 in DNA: TGTGCCAGCAGTCCCCAATTTTCTGACGGAGAGCAGTACTTC.

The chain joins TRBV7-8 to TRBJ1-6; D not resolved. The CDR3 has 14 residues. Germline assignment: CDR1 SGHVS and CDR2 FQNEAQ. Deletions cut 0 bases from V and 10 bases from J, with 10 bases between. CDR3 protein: CASSLAGFSSPLHF. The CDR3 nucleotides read TGTGCCAGCAGCTTAGCAGGGTTTAGCTCACCCCTCCACTTT. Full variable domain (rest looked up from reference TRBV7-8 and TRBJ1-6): GAGVSQSPRYKVAKRGQDVALRCDPISGHVSLFWYQQALGQGPEFLTYFQNEAQLDKSGLPSDRFFAERPEGSVSTLKIQRTQQEDSAVYLCASSLAGFSSPLHFGNGTRLTVT.